This TCR beta chain derives from a study of beta chain features in type 1 diabetes (dated by TCRdb to the late 2010s). In terms of the full investigation: Patients and healthy donors did not differ in mean age, gender distribution, total cell number or subset yield. A total of some 100,000,000 sorted cells were examined across all samples, and a strong correlation was observed between cell number per subset and RNA yield. The study compared TCRB repertoires of sorted circulating CD4+ T cell subsets between recently diagnosed type 1 diabetes patients and matched healthy donors. Regulatory and stem cell-like memory subsets were obtained from only 8 patients and roughly eight healthy donors, while naive and central memory subsets were obtained from all 28 donors.

Ends trimmed: V by 4 bases, J by 5 bases; bases unmatched to a gene: 7. Sequences SGHRS (CDR1) and YFSETQ (CDR2) are obtained from the germline V gene. The CDR3 runs 14 residues from the cysteine to the phenylalanine. Only CDR3 DNA remains: 42 bases, in frame from the first base. The High Capacity cDNA Reverse Transcription Kit was used to reverse transcribe all of the isolated RNA, meaning that expressed TCRB transcripts were what got sequenced. Naive, central memory and regulatory T cell samples underwent deep immunoSEQ sequencing, averaging approximately 3.3 million total reads per sample. After sorted cells were lysed in RLT buffer, RNA was extracted with DNase-treated RNeasy Micro or Mini kits, with the choice depending on cell number. To prevent cross-contamination, each cell subset was processed individually, whereas patient and healthy donor samples were processed jointly. The immunoSEQ multiplex PCR was used to amplify TCRB sequences from cDNA, yielding 87-bp fragments that span the CDR3 region. Sequencing of the amplicons was done on the Illumina HiSeq platform. In the source study's methods: PCR bias was corrected computationally using synthetic template baselines, and reads within Hamming distance 2 were collapsed, with unmergeable singletons discarded. By aligning reads against IMGT, V, D and J genes, CDR3 length, and insertions or deletions at six rearrangement sites were assigned. Within each subset, clonotype counts were normalized to sorted cell number, and only after that were true diversity and Gini coefficients computed with the tcR R package. Repertoire sharing was quantified using the overlap coefficient calculated on TCRB nucleotide sequences. Out-of-frame TCRB sequences from naive cells were analyzed as a proxy for the pre-selection repertoire. Imported from immuneACCESS, the table was reduced by TCRdb to in-frame sequences with V and J called. These copies leave out some clones; in studies compared against another copy, an unresolved V gene accounts for under half, and the cause of the remainder is not known. D and trimming were read from the DNA, whereas the V and J calls and clone size are those reported in that table. The sample table lists about 660,000 clones, more than 13% of them with a count of one. Around 0.04% of the sample comes from the top ten.

To note about this clone: What antigen it recognizes has not been identified. Per-base qualities were not stored, and no clone one base away is much larger. This specimen includes other DNA sequences encoding the same CDR3.

Findings and caveats that apply to the study as a whole: Because cDNA was sequenced instead of genomic DNA, activated cells with high expression could be over-represented, although the groups did not differ in activation or CD3 levels. Shorter templates might be favored by PCR, yet because patient and control samples were amplified and corrected together, any such skew would affect both groups equally. Only small numbers of individuals were included in the HLA sub-analyses, which left unresolved whether HLA type had any influence on TCRB rearrangement. At VDJ recombination sites, type 1 diabetes patients had fewer insertions and more deleted nucleotides, which implies abnormalities in thymic rearrangement. Naive, central memory and regulatory TCRB repertoires appeared more similar among patients than among healthy donors. A moderate but significant shortening of TCRB CDR3 length was observed in type 1 diabetes patients in all four CD4+ subsets.

Each donor gave one peripheral blood draw, averaging roughly 120 mL, which was collected into heparinised tubes. Using a panel that included CD45RO, CCR7, CD25, CD127, CD95 and CD27, naive, central memory, regulatory and stem cell-like memory CD4+ T cells were sorted on a BD FACSAria II. Purity was above 95% for every sorted population. PBMCs were isolated right away by Lymphoprep density gradient centrifugation and were stained directly, without culture. Samples were stained and sorted in pairs, with one healthy donor and one patient per experiment, so that batch effects were minimized. The sequenced sample was naive CD4+ T cells from blood. The cell subset or site label, read with the paper, signifies: true naive CD4+ T cells. This sequence originates from a young man with type 1 diabetes. This sequence uses TRBV5-1 and TRBJ2-5; the central 8 bases match TRBD1. For the CDR3, the sequence is CASSTGTGGETQYF. The DNA reads as follows: TGCGCCAGCAGCACCGGGACAGGTGGGGAGACCCAGTACTTC.